This note documents a single T cell receptor beta chain sequence. Assay: immunoSEQ multiplex PCR; the TCRdb copy retains only in-frame clones and omits some. The table has 300,000 to 400,000 clones, 73% seen once. These data come from a study of shared clonotypes between healthy human individuals. V was pared by 5 bases and J by 4 bases, with 7 bases of the junction left unmatched. Germline V CDR1 and CDR2: SNHLY, FYNNEI. The CDR3 spans 15 residues. Sequencing used memory CD4+ T cells sorted from blood. Subset of the sample: CD45RA-negative fraction. The clonotype comes from a man aged 25 to 40 in good health. V is TRBV2 and J is TRBJ2-5; TRBD2 agrees at 10 bases. The CDR3 region has the DNA TGTGCCAGCAGTCTTCACATAGCGGGAGGAGAGACCCAGTACTTC. Translated: CASSLHIAGGETQYF.